These 3 T cell receptor beta chains were all obtained from the same sample, sequenced in a study of control samples from healthy donors and cancer patients. Sequencing was performed with immunoSEQ multiplex PCR; in TCRdb, only in-frame clones are kept and a portion is missing. The sample consists of over 120,000 clones, roughly 94% of them appearing once. Sequencing was performed on PBMCs. The receptors were sampled from a man in his fifties or sixties with colorectal cancer.

This chain links TRBV19 with TRBJ2-5; the D gene could be TRBD1 or TRBD2 (5 bases each). The germline gives CDR1 LNHDA, CDR2 SQIVND (reference sequence). Between the trimmed V and J ends, which lost 3 bases and 4 bases, there was a span of 15 bases. CDR3 size: 15 residues. The CDR3 region is CASSMRGDMGETQYF. The CDR3 nucleotides read TGTGCCAGTAGTATGAGAGGGGATATGGGAGAGACCCAGTACTTC.

This chain connects TRBV10-3 to TRBJ2-7; D not resolved. The CDR3 loop spans 15 amino acids. Germline lookup yields CDR1 ENHRY and CDR2 SYGVKD. V dropped 10 bases and J dropped 2 bases, with 21 bases sitting between them. This CDR3 reads CANGKVIVRTYEQYF. In nucleotides, the CDR3 is TGTGCCAATGGGAAGGTCATCGTTCGGACCTACGAGCAGTACTTC.

The V gene is TRBV13, the J gene TRBJ2-2, with D perhaps TRBD2 (5 bases). Trimming took off 6 bases at V and 8 bases at J, with 13 bases between the two ends. The CDR3 runs 13 residues. Germline V gives CDR1 PRHDT, CDR2 FYEKMQ (reference sequence). As DNA, the CDR3 is TGTGCCAGCAGACGAACTAGATCTGGGGAGCTGTTTTTT. Translating gives CASRRTRSGELFF. Drawing the rest from reference TRBV13 and TRBJ2-2, the complete variable domain is AAGVIQSPRHLIKEKRETATLKCYPIPRHDTVYWYQQGPGQDPQFLISFYEKMQSDKGSIPDRFSAQQFSDYHSELNMSSLELGDSALYFCASRRTRSGELFFGEGSRLTVL.